This T cell receptor beta chain was recorded in a study of blood T cell repertoires in COVID-19. Across the study: The United States, Italy and Spain were the sources of the acute and convalescent COVID-19 samples.

This CDR3 contains 13 residues. Germline-derived CDR1 and CDR2 are SGHTA and FQGNSA. Trimming took off 5 bases at V and 3 bases at J, with 8 bases between the two ends. This clone has a count of ten or more. Assay used: immunoSEQ multiplex PCR; TCRdb lists only in-frame clones, some missing. The sample shows approximately 300,000 clones, 90% of them seen only once. The chain links TRBV7-2 to TRBJ1-5, with D unclear. Sequencing used PBMCs or T cells enriched from blood (not recorded which). The source of this sequence is a woman aged 30 to 39 who had been exposed to COVID-19. DNA of the CDR3: TGTGCCAGCAGCCGAGAAGCCAATCAGCCCCAGCATTTT. Protein sequence: CASSREANQPQHF.